Presented here are 30 T cell receptor beta chains from one specimen sequenced in a study of blood T cell repertoires in COVID-19. Generated by immunoSEQ multiplex PCR, the TCRdb table keeps only in-frame clones and is missing some. In the table there are 100,000 to 120,000 clones, roughly 85% of which are singletons. Sequencing was done on a sample of peripheral blood. These receptors were obtained from a human donor in a cohort sampled during active COVID-19.

V and J are TRBV6-5 and TRBJ1-6, with D hard to call. Germline CDR1 and CDR2: MNHEY and SVGAGI. The CDR3 contains 13 residues. V lost 7 bases to trimming and J lost 10 bases, with 14 bases between them. CDR3 protein: CASTSNSGSPLHF. For the CDR3, the DNA is TGTGCCAGCACTTCAAACAGCGGATCACCCCTCCACTTT.

This chain uses TRBV6-6 with TRBJ1-4; possibly TRBD1 for D (6 bases). Deletions cut 4 bases from V and 5 bases from J, with 11 bases between. Per the germline V gene, CDR1 is MNHNY and CDR2 is SVGAGI (reference sequence). The CDR3 runs to 14 residues. The CDR3 coding sequence is TGTGCCAGCAGTTTGAGGCAGGGGAATGAAAAACTGTTTTTT. Amino acids: CASSLRQGNEKLFF.

The CDR3 sequence is CASSSWTSQETQYF. The DNA for the CDR3 is TGTGCCAGCAGCTCCTGGACTAGCCAAGAGACCCAGTACTTC. The rearrangement joins TRBV7-2 to TRBJ2-5; 7 bases agree with TRBD2. This CDR3 is 14 amino acids long. The germline CDR1 and CDR2 sequences are SGHTA and FQGNSA. The V and J ends lost 4 bases and 1 base, in that order; junction bases with no gene match: 3.

The CDR3 DNA follows: TGTGCCAGCAGTGACAGGGTCCGACAGCCCCAGCATTTT. Its translation is CASSDRVRQPQHF. The chain uses TRBV6-1 and TRBJ1-5; perhaps TRBD1 as D (5 bases). Deletions cut 3 bases from V and 7 bases from J, with 10 bases between. Germline V gene data show CDR1 as MNHNS and CDR2 as SASEGT. The CDR3 is 13 amino acids.

The V gene is TRBV5-1, the J gene TRBJ2-7; TRBD1 aligns across 8 bases. The CDR3 totals 14 residues. From germline, CDR1 is SGHRS and CDR2 YFSETQ. With 0 bases clipped from V and 6 bases from J, the junction kept 5 bases outside the gene matches. The CDR3 sequence: CASSLDGQGREQYF. In DNA form, the CDR3 reads TGCGCCAGCAGCTTGGACGGACAGGGACGCGAGCAGTACTTC.

The J gene is TRBJ2-1, the V gene TRBV9; 15 nucleotides align to TRBD2. CDR1 is SGDLS, CDR2 YYNGEE, per germline. V lost 3 bases, J lost 9 bases, and 4 bases stayed unmatched. The CDR3 sequence is 15 residues long. CDR3 sequence: CASSAGLAGGVEQFF. CDR3 bases: TGTGCCAGCAGCGCCGGACTAGCGGGGGGGGTTGAGCAGTTCTTC.

The chain uses TRBV7-2 and TRBJ2-5; 12 bases fit TRBD2. The trim removed 5 bases at V and 6 bases at J, leaving 7 bases unmatched. Looked up from germline, CDR1 is SGHTA and CDR2 is FQGNSA. This CDR3 has 15 amino acids. The CDR3 is CASSLRLAGEQTQYF. CDR3 nucleotides: TGTGCCAGCAGCCTCCGACTAGCGGGGGAGCAGACCCAGTACTTC.

This clone was seen only a few times. V and J are TRBV28 and TRBJ1-2; 7 positions match TRBD1. This CDR3 has 17 residues. The germline V gene encodes CDR1 MDHEN and CDR2 SYDVKM. V was clipped by 5 bases and J by 3 bases; unmatched bases: 15. The CDR3 nucleotides read TGTGCCAGCAGTCAACTTACAGGGGCGATCGGGGACTATGGCTACACCTTC. Translation: CASSQLTGAIGDYGYTF.

The gene calls are TRBV2 and TRBJ1-2, with TRBD1 matching 9 bases. There are 15 residues in the CDR3. V lost 0 bases to trimming and J lost 4 bases; unmatched junction nucleotides: 3. Per germline, CDR1 SNHLY and CDR2 FYNNEI. The CDR3 DNA reads as TGTGCCAGCAGTGAAGCGCCGACAGGGGGCTATGGCTACACCTTC. The encoded protein is CASSEAPTGGYGYTF.

This clone was counted once. The chain recombines TRBV28 with TRBJ1-5, with a weak D call TRBD1 (5 bases). Germline V gene sequence: CDR1 MDHEN, CDR2 SYDVKM. The CDR3 covers 17 residues. V was clipped by 7 bases and J by 4 bases, with 23 bases between them. The CDR3 region has the DNA TGTGCCAGCACTCCCTGGGGGGTTAGCAAACGGAATCAGCCCCAGCATTTT. Its translation is CASTPWGVSKRNQPQHF.

The rearrangement joins TRBV30 to TRBJ2-6, with 9 nucleotides matching TRBD1. The CDR3 runs 16 residues. The J segment lost 2 bases and the V segment lost 5 bases, leaving 7 bases of the junction unmatched. CDR1 and CDR2 (germline): GTSNPN, SVGIG (reference sequence). This chain's CDR3 is CAWGQGMRAGANVLTF. The DNA for the CDR3 is TGTGCCTGGGGACAGGGGATGAGGGCTGGGGCCAACGTCCTGACTTTC.

The rearrangement joins TRBV28 to TRBJ1-2; D might be TRBD1 (5 bases). Germline V lookup: CDR1 MDHEN, CDR2 SYDVKM. The CDR3 sequence is 12 residues long. Trimming took off 4 bases at V and 8 bases at J, with 11 bases between the two ends. CDR3 bases: TGTGCCAGCAGTTGGCAGGGTCTCGGCTACACCTTC. This gives the protein CASSWQGLGYTF.

This clone appeared a few times. This chain links TRBV9 with TRBJ1-6; D is ambiguous. With 4 bases removed from V and 8 bases from J, the gap between germline ends came to 13 bases. Looked up from germline, CDR1 is SGDLS and CDR2 is YYNGEE. The CDR3 covers 14 residues. CDR3 protein: CASSISLGYSPLHF. The CDR3 DNA reads TGTGCCAGCAGCATCAGTCTTGGTTATTCACCCCTCCACTTT.

The V gene is TRBV6-4, the J gene TRBJ1-5, with TRBD1 as a possible D gene (6 bases). V gave up 5 bases and J gave up 6 bases, with 11 bases separating them. Germline CDR1 MRHNA, CDR2 SNTAGT. CDR3 length: 13 residues. CDR3 loop: CASSPTGIQPQHF. Written as DNA, the CDR3 is TGTGCCAGCAGTCCCACAGGGATTCAGCCCCAGCATTTT.

The chain is built from TRBV28 and TRBJ2-5; possibly TRBD2 for D (5 bases). Germline V lookup: CDR1 MDHEN, CDR2 SYDVKM. The CDR3 is 15 residues long. V lost 5 bases and J 6 bases, leaving 19 bases between the germline ends. The CDR3 sequence: CASSPPRTEEKTQYF. CDR3 sequence (DNA): TGTGCCAGCAGTCCCCCCCGGACGGAGGAAAAGACCCAGTACTTC. Full variable domain (outside the CDR3, taken from reference TRBV28 and TRBJ2-5): DVKVTQSSRYLVKRTGEKVFLECVQDMDHENMFWYRQDPGLGLRLIYFSYDVKMKEKGDIPEGYSVSREKKERFSLILESASTNQTSMYLCASSPPRTEEKTQYFGPGTRLLVL.

The CDR3 DNA follows: TGTGCCACCTGGCCAGGGGAGCGTGAAAAACTGTTTTTT. This sequence encodes CATWPGEREKLFF. This sequence joins TRBV24-1 and TRBJ1-4, with a tentative D call TRBD1 (6 bases). The length of the CDR3 is 13 residues. V was cut by 9 bases and J by 7 bases, with 14 bases left in between. Germline CDR1 is KGHDR and CDR2 is SFDVKD.

V usage is TRBV21-1 and J usage is TRBJ1-1. TRBV21-1 is tagged as a pseudogene. The CDR3 sequence is 14 residues long. The CDR3: CASSLPRGDTEAFF. The CDR3 coding sequence is TGTGCCAGCAGCCTACCCCGGGGTGACACTGAAGCTTTCTTT.

The rearrangement links TRBV6-5 to TRBJ1-3; D remains ambiguous. V lost 2 bases, J lost 4 bases, and 12 bases lay in between. The germline V gene encodes CDR1 MNHEY and CDR2 SVGAGI. The CDR3 spans 15 residues. The CDR3 protein is CASSYAAVAGNTIYF. The CDR3 DNA follows: TGTGCCAGCAGTTACGCCGCGGTGGCCGGAAACACCATATATTTT.

The V and J genes are TRBV6-5 and TRBJ1-1; D possibly corresponds to TRBD1 (6 bases). Trimming took 6 bases from V and 0 from J, leaving 8 bases between them. The CDR3 loop spans 13 amino acids. The germline gives CDR1 MNHEY, CDR2 SVGAGI. This CDR3 is CASRGHLNTEAFF. For the CDR3, the DNA is TGTGCCAGCAGGGGACACCTGAACACTGAAGCTTTCTTT.

Turning to this clone: Other DNA sequences in this sample translate to the same CDR3. The V and J genes are TRBV6-5 and TRBJ1-2; D remains ambiguous. Germline V gene lookup returns CDR1 MNHEY and CDR2 SVGAGI. Trimming took 2 bases from V and 6 from J, leaving 13 bases between them. The length of the CDR3 is 14 residues. The chain's CDR3 is CASSYGSARDGYTF. The CDR3 region has the DNA TGTGCCAGCAGTTACGGGTCGGCGCGGGATGGCTACACCTTC.

The rearrangement joins TRBV7-9 to TRBJ2-1; the match to TRBD2 covers 9 bases. V trimming: 1 base; J trimming: 6 bases; junction bases outside the gene matches: 4. Germline CDR1 is SEHNR and CDR2 is FQNEAQ (reference sequence). This CDR3 contains 15 residues. As DNA, the CDR3 is TGTGCCAGCAGCTTAGAGGGGCGGGGGGGCAATGAGCAGTTCTTC. Amino acids: CASSLEGRGGNEQFF.

The chain is built from TRBV5-1 and TRBJ1-2; 8 nucleotides line up with TRBD1. Trimming at V came to 4 bases and at J to 2 bases, leaving 7 bases not matched to a gene. The germline V gene encodes CDR1 SGHRS and CDR2 YFSETQ. The CDR3 covers 15 residues. This CDR3 reads CASSIGQGTNYGYTF. The CDR3 region has the DNA TGCGCCAGCAGCATAGGACAGGGAACAAACTATGGCTACACCTTC.

The chain links TRBV6-6 to TRBJ2-2; possible D gene TRBD2, 7 bases. Germline V CDR1 and CDR2: MNHNY, SVGAGI (reference sequence). The CDR3 totals 15 residues. With 6 bases removed from V and 6 bases from J, the gap between germline ends came to 17 bases. The DNA for the CDR3 is TGTGCCAGCAGAACCGGGACGGGGGGCGCCGGGGAGCTGTTTTTT. Its translation: CASRTGTGGAGELFF.

The rearrangement uses TRBV5-1 and TRBJ1-1; TRBD1 matches 7 bases. CDR1 and CDR2 (germline): SGHRS, YFSETQ. The ends lost 2 bases at V and 1 base at J; junction bases unmatched: 5. CDR3 length equals 15 residues. The CDR3 loop is CASSFYGTANTEAFF. CDR3 nucleotides: TGCGCCAGCAGCTTTTACGGGACAGCGAACACTGAAGCTTTCTTT.

This clone has a single count. V usage is TRBV5-6 and J usage is TRBJ1-2, with 7 bases that match TRBD1. There are 13 residues in the CDR3. CDR1 and CDR2 (germline): SGHDT, YYEEEE. The ends lost 4 bases at V and 4 bases at J; junction bases unmatched: 4. The CDR3 loop is CASSLGQVYGYTF. Here the CDR3 DNA reads TGTGCCAGCAGCCTTGGACAGGTCTATGGCTACACCTTC.

This chain joins TRBV28 and TRBJ2-1; D is unresolved. V was clipped by 6 bases and J by 0 bases, with 12 bases between them. The CDR3 contains 15 residues. CDR1 and CDR2 from the germline V gene are MDHEN and SYDVKM. CDR3 nucleotides: TGTGCCAGCAGGGAGAGTAGGAGCTCCTACAATGAGCAGTTCTTC. Encoded protein: CASRESRSSYNEQFF. Filled out from reference TRBV28 and TRBJ2-1, the complete variable domain reads DVKVTQSSRYLVKRTGEKVFLECVQDMDHENMFWYRQDPGLGLRLIYFSYDVKMKEKGDIPEGYSVSREKKERFSLILESASTNQTSMYLCASRESRSSYNEQFFGPGTRLTVL.

The chain is built from TRBV3-1 (or the pseudogene TRBV3-2) and TRBJ2-1; 8 nucleotides align to TRBD2. Germline CDR1 is LGHDT and CDR2 is YNNKEL (reference sequence). V shed 1 base and J 5 bases; nucleotides not matched to a gene: 7. The CDR3 covers 16 residues. The CDR3 coding sequence is TGTGCCAGCAGCCAAGCGCTCGCCGGGGGGGACAATGAGCAGTTCTTC. It translates to CASSQALAGGDNEQFF.

The rearrangement uses TRBV11-3 and TRBJ2-1, with 10 positions matching TRBD1. Trimming took 0 bases from V and 6 from J; bases not matched to a gene: 5. Germline V gives CDR1 SGHNT, CDR2 YENEEA. The CDR3 length is 16 residues. The DNA for the CDR3 is TGTGCCAGCAGCTTAGAAGGGACAGGGGTTCGCAATGAGCAGTTCTTC. Its protein is CASSLEGTGVRNEQFF.

The V and J genes are TRBV7-2 and TRBJ2-3, with 7 bases lining up with TRBD1. Germline CDR1 is SGHTA and CDR2 is FQGNSA. This CDR3 region has 14 residues. The ends lost 5 bases at V and 2 bases at J; junction bases unmatched: 4. In DNA form, the CDR3 reads TGTGCCAGCAGCCTAGAGGGGGCCACAGATACGCAGTATTTT. It is translated as CASSLEGATDTQYF.

The gene calls are TRBV12-3 or TRBV12-4 and TRBJ1-5; no clear D. V dropped 3 bases and J dropped 7 bases, with 10 bases sitting between them. CDR3 size: 13 residues. The CDR3 DNA reads as TGTGCCAGCAGTTTTGAGGGAAGACAGCCCCAGCATTTT. It codes for CASSFEGRQPQHF.